The 16 T cell receptor beta chains below come from one sample, sequenced in a study of identical twins. One entry per CDR3 protein, called by TCRdb with MiXCR from the 5' RACE reads. This repertoire shows approximately 500,000 distinct CDR3 sequences, over 12% found once; its top ten account for around 0.4%. The same sample was also studied in work on yellow fever vaccine responses in identical twins.

The sample was CD4+ T cells sorted from blood. All receptors come from a young woman in good health.

The chain uses TRBV28 and TRBJ2-3, with 7 bases lining up with TRBD2. Germline V lookup: CDR1 MDHEN, CDR2 SYDVKM. The CDR3 runs to 18 residues. V gave up 4 bases and J gave up 4 bases; unmatched junction bases: 17. CDR3 nucleotide sequence: TGTGCCAGCAGTTCCCCCGGTTTCGGAGGGAGGGCCTCAGATACGCAGTATTTT. Its protein is CASSSPGFGGRASDTQYF.

There are a few counts of this clonotype. V and J are TRBV6-1 and TRBJ2-2; 9 nucleotides agree with TRBD2. The CDR3 consists of 16 residues. Germline V gene data show CDR1 as MNHNS and CDR2 as SASEGT. V was pared by 7 bases and J by 1 base, with 7 bases of the junction left unmatched. This CDR3 reads CASNRLAGENTGELFF. The DNA of the CDR3 is TGTGCCAGCAATCGGTTAGCGGGAGAGAACACCGGGGAGCTGTTTTTT.

Only one count was recorded for this clonotype. The chain is built from TRBV18 and TRBJ1-2; no clear D. Trimming stripped 6 bases from V and 4 bases from J, with 24 bases between. The CDR3 runs 17 residues. Germline values: CDR1 KGHSH, CDR2 LQKENI. The CDR3 sequence is CASSLTEATGLGYGYTF. The CDR3 DNA sequence: TGTGCCAGCTCCCTAACCGAGGCCACTGGGCTAGGCTATGGCTACACCTTC.

CDR3 residues: CATSRDLAGTGELFF. In nucleotides, the CDR3 is TGTGCCACCAGCAGAGATCTAGCGGGGACCGGGGAGCTGTTTTTT. The gene calls are TRBV15 and TRBJ2-2; 9 nucleotides align to TRBD2. Germline assignment: CDR1 LNHNV and CDR2 YYDKDF (reference sequence). V was clipped by 0 bases and J by 5 bases; unmatched bases: 1. The CDR3 runs to 15 residues. Complete variable domain (other parts from reference TRBV15 and TRBJ2-2): DAMVIQNPRYQVTQFGKPVTLSCSQTLNHNVMYWYQQKSSQAPKLLFHYYDKDFNNEADTPDNFQSRRPNTSFCFLDIRSPGLGDTAMYLCATSRDLAGTGELFFGEGSRLTVL.

This clonotype was recorded a few times. The chain links TRBV10-3 to TRBJ2-1, with 10 bases that match TRBD2. The CDR3 contains 19 residues. CDR1 and CDR2 (germline): ENHRY, SYGVKD. After removal of 0 bases from V and 1 base from J, the junction contained 9 bases not matched to a gene. Here the CDR3 reads CAISESGGLAGVSYNEQFF. In nucleotides, the CDR3 is TGTGCCATCAGTGAGTCGGGGGGTCTAGCGGGGGTATCCTACAATGAGCAGTTCTTC.

This clonotype was detected only a few times. This chain connects TRBV15 to TRBJ2-1; TRBD2 is a possible D gene (6 bases). The germline gives CDR1 LNHNV, CDR2 YYDKDF (reference sequence). This CDR3 is built from 14 residues. V lost 3 bases and J 6 bases, leaving 12 bases between the germline ends. This CDR3 reads CATSSRRGINEQFF. DNA of the CDR3: TGTGCCACCAGCAGTAGGAGGGGTATCAATGAGCAGTTCTTC.

The chain's CDR3 is CASSFGWGNQPQHF. In DNA form, the CDR3 reads TGTGCCAGCAGCTTTGGGTGGGGTAATCAGCCCCAGCATTTT. V usage is TRBV12-3 or TRBV12-4 and J usage is TRBJ1-5; no clear D gene. Trimming left V 6 bases short and J 4 bases short, with 13 bases between. The CDR3 totals 14 residues.

This clonotype was detected only a few times. V is TRBV7-2 and J is TRBJ2-3; TRBD2 aligns across 9 bases. The CDR3 loop spans 16 amino acids. CDR1 and CDR2 (germline): SGHTA, FQGNSA. V lost 6 bases, J lost 7 bases, and 14 bases stayed unmatched. The CDR3 region is CASRTHAGGLYYTQYF. In DNA, the CDR3 is TGTGCCAGCAGGACCCATGCGGGGGGGTTATACTATACGCAGTATTTT.

The chain couples TRBV12-3 or TRBV12-4 to TRBJ2-2; D unresolved. Between the trimmed V and J ends, which lost 3 bases and 3 bases, there was a span of 8 bases. This CDR3 is built from 14 residues. CDR3 coding DNA: TGTGCCAGCAGTTTGAGGCCTTACACCGGGGAGCTGTTTTTT. This gives the protein CASSLRPYTGELFF.

V usage is TRBV29-1 and J usage is TRBJ2-3, with D uncertain. CDR3 length: 15 residues. From germline, CDR1 is SQVTM and CDR2 ANQGSEA. Trimming removed 4 bases from V and 2 bases from J, with 16 bases in between. The CDR3 protein is CSVAKLSQLTDTQYF. The DNA of the CDR3 is TGCAGCGTTGCTAAGCTTTCGCAACTCACAGATACGCAGTATTTT.

The rearrangement links TRBV6-1 to TRBJ2-3, with 11 nucleotides matching TRBD2. The CDR3 covers 15 residues. The V and J ends lost 8 bases and 6 bases, in that order; junction bases with no gene match: 10. Germline CDR1 reads MNHNS; CDR2 reads SASEGT. The CDR3 DNA reads as TGTGCCAGCTCTAGCGGGAGGCCCTGGCGGGATACGCAGTATTTT. This codes for CASSSGRPWRDTQYF.

This clonotype turned up a few times. CDR3 sequence: CASSLGAGGSQPQHF. The CDR3 DNA is TGCGCCAGCAGCTTAGGGGCAGGGGGTAGTCAGCCCCAGCATTTT. The chain combines TRBV5-1 with TRBJ1-5; 7 bases map to TRBD1. With V trimmed by 2 bases and J by 6 bases, 8 bases remained unmatched. Looked up from germline, CDR1 is SGHRS and CDR2 is YFSETQ. The CDR3 contains 15 residues.

This clonotype was counted a few times. The chain carries TRBV5-5 and TRBJ2-1, with TRBD1 identical over 10 bases. V lost 4 bases to trimming and J lost 4 bases; unmatched junction nucleotides: 5. The length of the CDR3 is 15 residues. Germline V gene sequence: CDR1 SGHKS, CDR2 YYEKEE (reference sequence). The CDR3 region has the DNA TGTGCCAGCAGCAACGGACAGGGGGGATACAATGAGCAGTTCTTC. As protein: CASSNGQGGYNEQFF.

The V call is TRBV10-3, the J call TRBJ2-2, with 8 bases aligning to TRBD1. Trimming took 8 bases from V and 2 from J; bases not matched to a gene: 7. This CDR3 is built from 15 residues. CDR1 ENHRY and CDR2 SYGVKD come from the germline V gene. The chain's CDR3 is CAIGQGAFNTGELFF. For the CDR3, the DNA is TGTGCCATCGGCCAGGGGGCTTTCAACACCGGGGAGCTGTTTTTT.

The V gene is TRBV21-1, the J gene TRBJ2-5; the table's D call TRBD2 went unverified against the DNA. TRBV21-1 corresponds to a pseudogene. The CDR3 has 17 residues. The CDR3 loop is CASSKFSGGTYQETQYF. CDR3 nucleotides: TGTGCCAGCAGCAAATTCAGCGGGGGGACGTACCAAGAGACCCAGTACTTC.

This clonotype was found a few times. This chain links TRBV2 with TRBJ2-1; D is perhaps TRBD1 (6 bases). Germline-derived CDR1 and CDR2 are SNHLY and FYNNEI. This CDR3 is 13 amino acids long. Between the trimmed V and J ends, which lost 9 bases and 5 bases, there was a span of 14 bases. CDR3 region: CASRSDRHNEQFF. DNA for the CDR3: TGTGCCAGTCGCTCGGACAGACACAATGAGCAGTTCTTC.